The rows below give T cell receptor beta chains drawn from one sample of a study of cytomegalovirus exposure and HLA in healthy donors. The protocol was immunoSEQ multiplex PCR, while the TCRdb copy is restricted to in-frame clones and leaves out a portion. The sample lists about 160,000 clones, about 65% seen once, with 7.1% in the top ten. Material for sequencing was PBMCs. The receptors shown here come from a man aged 40-55 years in good health and CMV-seropositive. Both conserved end residues are part of each CDR3. The D gene is left open where the match is weak. Not all rows give a size; the values are once, few, many and, for expanded clones, a class.

>TRBJ1-1|TRBD1|TRBV27|-
TGTGCCAGCAATCCTCCCCATCGACAGGGGTTAATGTCGAACACTGAAGCTTTCTTT
CASNPPHRQGLMSNTEAFF
>TRBJ2-1|TRBD2|TRBV6-4|-
TGTGCCAGCTTCTCGCCCGGGACTAGCGGGGGTTACTACAATGAGCAGTTCTTC
CASFSPGTSGGYYNEQFF
>TRBJ1-6|-|TRBV6-1|-
TGTGCCAGCAGTGAGGGTAGGACAGATTCACCCCTCCACTTT
CASSEGRTDSPLHF
>TRBJ1-2|-|TRBV20-1|-
TGCAGTGCTACTAATCGGGACTACACCTTC
CSATNRDYTF
>TRBJ2-5|TRBD1|TRBV7-9|-
TGTGCCAGCAGCTTGGACAGGGTTGAAGAGACCCAGTACTTC
CASSLDRVEETQYF
>TRBJ2-5|-|TRBV9|once
TGTGCCAGCAGCCTCCCAGGGCCGACCCAAGAGACCCAGTACTTC
CASSLPGPTQETQYF
>TRBJ2-2|TRBD2|TRBV4-1|-
TGCGCCAGCAGCCTTTGGACTAGCGGGGGCGGCACCGGGGAGCTGTTTTTT
CASSLWTSGGGTGELFF
>TRBJ2-7|TRBD2|TRBV19|-
TGTGCCAGTAGTCCCCAAGGGACGGGGGGGTCCTACGAGCAGTACTTC
CASSPQGTGGSYEQYF
>TRBJ1-6|TRBD1|TRBV4-3|-
TGCGCCAGCAGCCAAGATGCCTCTTCGACAGGGACGGGTGCACCCCTCCACTTT
CASSQDASSTGTGAPLHF
>TRBJ2-7|TRBD2|TRBV7-2|-
TGTGCCAGCAGCGCCGCGGGCGGGGCTAGCGGGGCCTACGAGCAGTACTTC
CASSAAGGASGAYEQYF
>TRBJ1-1|-|TRBV7-9|-
TGTGCCAGCAGCTTAGGAGTGACACGCACTGAAGCTTTCTTT
CASSLGVTRTEAFF
>TRBJ2-7|-|TRBV4-3|few
TGCGCCAGCAGCCAAGAAGTTCAGGGTGCAGGGGAGCAGTACTTC
CASSQEVQGAGEQYF
>TRBJ1-2|TRBD1|TRBV14|-
TGTGCCAGCAGCGGAAAGGACAGGGGGCACAACTATGGCTACACCTTC
CASSGKDRGHNYGYTF
>TRBJ1-2|-|TRBV5-1|few
TGCGCCAGCAGCTATGACAGGACCTATGGCTACACCTTC
CASSYDRTYGYTF
>TRBJ2-2|TRBD1|TRBV18|-
TGTGCCAGCTCACGATCGGCCCGTGACAGGGTAGACACCGGGGAGCTGTTTTTT
CASSRSARDRVDTGELFF
>TRBJ2-3|-|TRBV21-1|-
TGTGCCAGCAGCAAAACGCTAGCGGAGATTGTGGATACGCAGTATTTT
CASSKTLAEIVDTQYF
>TRBJ1-1|TRBD1|TRBV4-1|-
TGCGCCAGCAGCCAACCGGGACAGGCGGAAGCTTTCTTT
CASSQPGQAEAFF
>TRBJ2-5|-|TRBV19|-
TGTGCCAGTAGTGTGCCAGGGCGAGAGACCCAGTACTTC
CASSVPGRETQYF
>TRBJ1-5|TRBD1|TRBV7-9|-
TGTGCCAGCAGCTTAGGGGACAGCCCCAATCAGCCCCAGCATTTT
CASSLGDSPNQPQHF
>TRBJ1-1|TRBD1|TRBV19|-
TGTGCCAGTAGTTCACCTAAGGCAGGGGGGAACACTGAAGCTTTCTTT
CASSSPKAGGNTEAFF
>TRBJ2-1|TRBD1|TRBV6-5|-
TGTGCCAGCAGTTCTGGTGGGACAGGATCCTACAATGAGCAGTTCTTC
CASSSGGTGSYNEQFF
>TRBJ2-5|TRBD2|TRBV10-3|few
TGTGCCATCAGTGAGTCGTGGGGGGGACGGGAGACCCAGTACTTC
CAISESWGGRETQYF
>TRBJ2-5|TRBD2|TRBV7-3|-
TGTGCCAGCAGCCCAGGGACTAGCGGGGTGCTCCAAGAGACCCAGTACTTC
CASSPGTSGVLQETQYF
>TRBJ2-3|TRBD1|TRBV19|-
TGTGCCAGTAGTATAGGACCGGGACAGTCTAGCACAGATACGCAGTATTTT
CASSIGPGQSSTDTQYF
>TRBJ1-2|-|TRBV9|-
TGTGCCAGCAGCCCAAGGGGGAGCGGCTACACCTTC
CASSPRGSGYTF
>TRBJ2-1|TRBD1|TRBV27|-
TGTGCCAGCAGTCAACCCTGGGGGACAGGCCCTGGGAATGAGCAGTTCTTC
CASSQPWGTGPGNEQFF
>TRBJ2-7|-|TRBV7-2|-
TGTGCCAGCAGCCCATGGACAGCCTACGAGCAGTACTTC
CASSPWTAYEQYF
>TRBJ1-4|-|TRBV5-6|-
TGTGCCAGCACCTTGGGCCGGGGGAGTGAAAAACTGTTTTTT
CASTLGRGSEKLFF
>TRBJ2-3|TRBD2|TRBV5-6|-
TGTGCCAGCAGCTTGGGGGCGGGGGTGACCACAGATACGCAGTATTTT
CASSLGAGVTTDTQYF
>TRBJ1-6|TRBD1|TRBV7-6|-
TGTGCCAGCAGCCCGTGGGACAGGGGTAATTCACCCCTCCACTTT
CASSPWDRGNSPLHF
>TRBJ2-1|TRBD1|TRBV25-1|once
TGTGCCAGCAGTGACTCCTGGGGGACAGACCGACAGTTCTTC
CASSDSWGTDRQFF
>TRBJ2-7|TRBD1|TRBV29-1|-
TGCAGCGTTGAAGATCACAGGGGTGACGAGCAGTACTTC
CSVEDHRGDEQYF
>TRBJ2-7|-|TRBV5-4|-
TGTGCCAGCAGCCCGGGGGGGACAGGGATAAACGAGCAGTACTTC
CASSPGGTGINEQYF
>TRBJ1-1|-|TRBV6-6|-
TGTGCCAGCAGTTACTCGGGGGGGCCCATGAACACTGAAGCTTTCTTT
CASSYSGGPMNTEAFF
>TRBJ2-7|-|TRBV21-1|once
TGTTCCCCGACGAGGGAGCAGTACTTC
CSPTREQYF
>TRBJ2-3|-|TRBV6-5|-
TGTGCCAGCACCCAAACAGATACGCAGTATTTT
CASTQTDTQYF
>TRBJ1-5|TRBD1|TRBV5-4|-
TGTGCCAGCAGTATGGACAGGGGAGGCACTCAGCCCCAGCATTTT
CASSMDRGGTQPQHF
>TRBJ2-7|-|TRBV30|-
TGTGCCTGGAGTCTGGACAGAACCTACGAGCAGTACTTC
CAWSLDRTYEQYF
>TRBJ2-2|TRBD1|TRBV9|-
TGTGCCAGCAGCCCCCACAGGGGGCCTTCAAACGGGGAGCTGTTTTTT
CASSPHRGPSNGELFF
>TRBJ1-1|-|TRBV2|-
TGTGCCAGCACGGAGAGAGTTATGAACACTGAAGCTTTCTTT
CASTERVMNTEAFF
>TRBJ2-2|-|TRBV5-1|-
TGCGCCAGCAGCTTGGTATTGATGGCTAGCTCGTCCTCCGGGGAGCTGTTTTTT
CASSLVLMASSSSGELFF
>TRBJ2-2|-|TRBV9|-
TGTGCCAGCAGCGTAGGCGGCGGGGAGCTGTTTTTT
CASSVGGGELFF
>TRBJ2-7|TRBD1|TRBV7-3|-
TGTGCCAGCAGCTTAACGGGACAGGGGTTGTACGAGCAGTACTTC
CASSLTGQGLYEQYF
>TRBJ2-7|TRBD1|TRBV29-1|-
TGCAGCGTTGAGGGGACAGGGGGCCCATACGAGCAGTACTTC
CSVEGTGGPYEQYF
>TRBJ1-4|-|TRBV7-2|-
TGTGCCAGCAGCCCGGGGCGGGGGGGTGAAACTAATGAAAAACTGTTTTTT
CASSPGRGGETNEKLFF
>TRBJ1-5|-|TRBV21-1|few
TGTGCCAGCAGCAAAGAAGGAGGGCAGGGAAGTGGCAATCAGCCCCAGCATTTT
CASSKEGGQGSGNQPQHF